One T cell receptor beta chain is described in this entry. Its antigen is undetermined. CDR1 DFQATT and CDR2 SNEGSKA come from the germline V gene (reference sequence). This CDR3 is 15 amino acids long. Between the trimmed V and J ends, which lost 4 bases and 2 bases, there was a span of 16 bases. A single record per CDR3 protein comes from TCRdb applying MiXCR to the RT-PCR reads. The sample records a few hundred thousand distinct CDR3 sequences, around 15% being singletons. This sample is drawn from a study of response to subunit inactivated influenza vaccine. General study points: Only a handful of new T cells, the authors suggested, are recruited with each seasonal influenza vaccination.

This TCR was recovered from a man in his fifties or sixties who received an inactivated influenza vaccine. The specimen was PBMCs from blood, collected about 12 days after vaccination. V usage is TRBV20-1 and J usage is TRBJ2-3; D call uncertain. As DNA, the CDR3 is TGCAGTGCTATCAAGACTGACGCTTACACAGATACGCAGTATTTT. Amino acids: CSAIKTDAYTDTQYF.